The source of this TCR beta chain is a study of blood T cell repertoires in COVID-19 (dated by TCRdb to 2019 to 2021). Regarding the complete study: The collaborator samples originated in the United States, Italy and Spain and spanned the acute and convalescent phases of COVID-19. The material from the prospective study consisted of cDNA or gDNA derived from T cells, B-cell-depleted T cells, or PBMCs. Deeply sampled blood TCRbeta repertoires from subjects exposed to, actively infected with, or recovered from COVID-19 were included in the dataset. The repertoires were made available in a free public database intended to serve as a resource for research on the immune response to SARS-CoV-2. Samples were obtained from the ongoing ImmuneRACE study (first 160 participants) and from some 1,300 subjects provided by 6 global collaborators. Sample metadata almost always included a de-identified subject ID, COVID-19 status, age in years and sex. Where HLA class I and class II types were available, the types were taken from metadata supplied by the sample provider, not from assay-based typing.

To note about this clone: No antigen is known for it. Qualities for individual bases were not recorded, and no much larger clone is one base off.

What the work shows at the level of the full study, not this receptor alone: How much clinical and demographic metadata was included differed by source and by participant, and the metadata was provided uncurated.

The immunoSEQ Assay, a bias-controlled multiplex PCR, was used to amplify TCRbeta CDR3 regions from genomic DNA. Regarding the original processing steps: Within the assay, amplification of reference gene primers was used to estimate how many nucleated cells each sample contained. To quantify the absolute abundance of each unique TCRbeta CDR3 rearrangement, sequence reads were collapsed and filtered. For each sample, productive Simpson clonality was calculated by taking the square root of Simpson's diversity index across productive rearrangements. Here the immuneACCESS table is served through TCRdb, limited to in-frame sequences with V and J called. Missing clones are a known gap in these copies; in checked studies unresolved V genes cover under half, and the rest lacks a known reason. Clone size and V and J calls were adopted from that table, with D and trimming inferred from the DNA. Present in this sample are roughly 150,000 clones, about 88% of which were seen just once. Over 2% of the sample is in the top ten clones.

Trimming removed 6 bases from V and 7 bases from J, leaving 15 bases between the germline ends. From cysteine to phenylalanine, the CDR3 is 13 amino acids long. Just the 39-base CDR3 DNA is kept, in frame starting at base 1. Taken from the germline V gene, the CDR1 and CDR2 loops are KGHSH and LQKENI. One collaborating source in Seattle enrolled patients during active infection and followed them longitudinally through the course of disease. Whole blood was collected in K2EDTA tubes by collaborating institutions according to the institutions' own protocols. For TCRbeta analysis, collaborator samples were shipped as frozen whole blood, as isolated PBMCs, or as DNA extracted from either sample type.

The origin of this receptor is an elderly woman with COVID-19, enrolled during active disease. The sequence is built from TRBV18 and TRBJ1-1, and perhaps TRBD1 as D gene, on 5 matching bases. Sequenced material: peripheral blood. The DNA is as follows: TGTGCCAGCTCCTTAAGCGGGGGGGATGAAGCTTTCTTT. It translates to CASSLSGGDEAFF.